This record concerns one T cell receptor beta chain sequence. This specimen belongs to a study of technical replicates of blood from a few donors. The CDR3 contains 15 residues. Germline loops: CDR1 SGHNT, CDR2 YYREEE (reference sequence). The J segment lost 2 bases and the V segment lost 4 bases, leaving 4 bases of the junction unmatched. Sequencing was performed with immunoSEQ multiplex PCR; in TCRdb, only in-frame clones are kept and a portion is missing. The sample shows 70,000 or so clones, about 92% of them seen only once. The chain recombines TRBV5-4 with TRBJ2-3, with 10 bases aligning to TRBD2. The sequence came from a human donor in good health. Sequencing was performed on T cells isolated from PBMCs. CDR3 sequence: CASSAGLADTDTQYF. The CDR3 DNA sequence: TGTGCCAGCAGCGCAGGACTAGCGGACACAGATACGCAGTATTTT.